The rows below give T cell receptor beta chains drawn from one sample of a study of T cell responses to AZD1222 COVID-19 vaccine. The data were produced by immunoSEQ multiplex PCR, yet TCRdb's version contains in-frame clones alone and is incomplete. The sample records around 260,000 clones, just over 90% being singletons. Sequences were derived from peripheral blood, sampled on day 0 of AZD1222 vaccination. The receptors derive from an adult in good health. Each CDR3 is given with its conserved first and last residue.

v_call: TRBV5-1
j_call: TRBJ2-5
cdr3_aa: CASSSLAGGEETQYF

v_call: TRBV7-2
j_call: TRBJ2-5
cdr3_aa: CASSLGTALQETQYF

v_call: TRBV21-1
j_call: TRBJ2-1
cdr3_aa: CASSKALKGRGGSYNEQFF

v_call: TRBV28
j_call: TRBJ2-7
cdr3_aa: CASSLSKGLAGGYEQYF

v_call: TRBV3-1/TRBV3-2
j_call: TRBJ2-7
cdr3_aa: CASSHSAGGSYEQYF

v_call: TRBV6-6
j_call: TRBJ2-2
cdr3_aa: CASSLRDPEVGELFF

v_call: TRBV5-1
j_call: TRBJ1-2
cdr3_aa: CASRANYGYTF

v_call: TRBV7-3
j_call: TRBJ1-6
cdr3_aa: CASSATGGYNSPLHF

v_call: TRBV7-2
j_call: TRBJ2-4
cdr3_aa: CASSFGLAKNIQYF

v_call: TRBV6-2/TRBV6-3
j_call: TRBJ2-5
cdr3_aa: CASSYGSGAQETQYF

v_call: TRBV18
j_call: TRBJ2-1
cdr3_aa: CASSPRGGGEQFF